This T cell receptor (beta chain) was documented in a study of post-analysis software for immune sequencing data. Study results and caveats: There were five or six TRBV segments more frequent in patients than controls, and TRBV5-6, TRBV5-1 and TRBV20-1 were among them.

A word on this clonotype: The antigen remains undetermined.

Included in the TCR beta cDNA libraries were unique molecular identifiers. T cells numbering about 0.85 to 11 million yielded cDNA molecules that totaled roughly 0.5 million. Using its own MiXCR run on the PCR reads, TCRdb lists one record per CDR3 protein. Seen here are 400,000 to 500,000 distinct CDR3 sequences, 39% observed once, and the top ten hold around 8%. V was clipped by 10 bases and J by 7 bases, with 19 bases between them. This CDR3 comprises 14 residues. Germline assignment: CDR1 SEHNR and CDR2 FQNEAQ (reference sequence). The chain uses TRBV7-9 and TRBJ1-4; D call uncertain. Sequenced input: blood. This sequence originates from a girl aged 2 to 9 with multiple sclerosis. This CDR3 reads CATSPPGHIEKLFF. Written as DNA, the CDR3 is TGTGCCACGTCCCCTCCAGGCCACATTGAAAAACTGTTTTTT. The variable domain in full, with the rest retrieved from reference TRBV7-9 and TRBJ1-4, is DTGVSQNPRHKITKRGQNVTFRCDPISEHNRLYWYRQTLGQGPEFLTYFQNEAQLEKSRLLSDRFSAERPKGSFSTLEIQRTEQGDSAMYLCATSPPGHIEKLFFGSGTQLSVL.